These 25 T cell receptor beta chains were all obtained from the same sample, sequenced in a study of cytomegalovirus exposure and HLA in healthy donors (dated 2017 in TCRdb). Receptor libraries were prepared by the immunoSEQ multiplex PCR assay. For the multiplex PCR, a mixture combining 60 forward primers for TCR Vbeta segments and 13 reverse primers for TCR Jbeta segments was used. Here the immuneACCESS table is served through TCRdb, limited to in-frame sequences with V and J called. Missing clones are a known gap in these copies; in checked studies unresolved V genes cover under half, and the rest lacks a known reason. This sample holds under 150,000 clones; under 75% were observed only once. 2% to 2.5% of the sample belongs to the ten largest clones. Specimen: PBMCs. These TCRs come from a middle-aged woman in good health and CMV-seronegative.

The CDR3 nucleotides read TGTGCCTGGAGCCCGACAGGCCGAAACACCATATATTTT. Translation: CAWSPTGRNTIYF. The rearrangement uses TRBV30 and TRBJ1-3, with D tentatively TRBD1 (6 bases). This CDR3 region has 13 residues. CDR1 is GTSNPN and CDR2 is SVGIG in the germline V gene (reference sequence). Trimming removed 3 bases at V and 5 bases at J, with 11 bases between.

The chain has TRBV9 and TRBJ1-2; TRBD1 aligns across 9 bases. The germline V gene encodes CDR1 SGDLS and CDR2 YYNGEE. V lost 5 bases and J lost 4; bases outside the gene matches: 6. CDR3 size: 14 residues. In DNA form, the CDR3 reads TGTGCCAGCAGAGAGACAGGGGGAAGCTATGGCTACACCTTC. Protein: CASRETGGSYGYTF.

This chain joins TRBV11-1 and TRBJ2-3, with 10 bases fitting TRBD1. With V trimmed by 5 bases and J by 3 bases, 5 bases remained unmatched. Per germline, CDR1 SGHAT and CDR2 FQDESV (reference sequence). The CDR3 totals 15 residues. The CDR3 sequence is CASSIGQGETDTQYF. The CDR3 coding sequence is TGTGCCAGCAGCATTGGACAGGGGGAAACAGATACGCAGTATTTT.

The gene calls are TRBV5-6 and TRBJ1-5; D is possibly TRBD1 (5 bases). Germline loops: CDR1 SGHDT, CDR2 YYEEEE. This CDR3 has 14 amino acids. Between the trimmed V and J ends, which lost 2 bases and 4 bases, there was a span of 10 bases. The CDR3 bases are TGTGCCAGCAGCTTTCGGGCAGGGAATCAGCCCCAGCATTTT. Translation: CASSFRAGNQPQHF.

The chain couples TRBV30 to TRBJ2-7; 8 bases match TRBD1. V gave up 7 bases and J gave up 5 bases; unmatched junction bases: 4. This CDR3 region has 11 residues. Germline V gene data show CDR1 as GTSNPN and CDR2 as SVGIG (reference sequence). The DNA of the CDR3 is TGTGCCTCCGCGGACAGGGACGAGCAGTACTTC. Amino acids: CASADRDEQYF. Complete variable domain (other parts from reference TRBV30 and TRBJ2-7): SQTIHQWPATLVQPVGSPLSLECTVEGTSNPNLYWYRQAAGRGLQLLFYSVGIGQISSEVPQNLSASRPQDRQFILSSKKLLLSDSGFYLCASADRDEQYFGPGTRLTVT.

This clone was observed a handful of times. The chain combines TRBV7-2 with TRBJ1-3, with D hard to call. The CDR3 loop spans 14 amino acids. The V end was cut by 6 bases, the J end by 0 bases, with 9 bases between. Per the germline V gene, CDR1 is SGHTA and CDR2 is FQGNSA. The CDR3 protein is CASSSRGSGNTIYF. The CDR3, as DNA: TGTGCCAGCAGTTCCCGGGGCTCTGGAAACACCATATATTTT.

In its sample, this clone was seen once. The chain carries TRBV29-1 and TRBJ1-1; D may be TRBD1 (6 bases). The length of the CDR3 is 12 residues. The germline V gene has CDR1 SQVTM and CDR2 ANQGSEA. The V end lost 3 bases, the J end lost 7 bases, and 12 bases lay between the germline ends. CDR3 DNA: TGCAGCGTTGACAGGGGTGCGGGTGAAGCTTTCTTT. Its translation is CSVDRGAGEAFF.

The chain links TRBV6-6 to TRBJ1-6; TRBD1 aligns across 9 bases. Germline trimming cut 7 bases from V and 7 bases from J; bases unmatched to any gene: 11. Per germline, CDR1 MNHNY and CDR2 SVGAGI (reference sequence). The CDR3 runs to 16 residues. The CDR3 nucleotides are TGTGCCAGCACCCCACAGGGGGCCGGTGGGAATTCACCCCTCCACTTT. It encodes CASTPQGAGGNSPLHF.

The chain employs TRBV7-8 and TRBJ1-1; tentative D call: TRBD1 (6 bases). CDR3 size: 14 residues. V was trimmed by 2 bases and J by 1 base, leaving 8 bases between them. The germline CDR1 and CDR2 sequences are SGHVS and FQNEAQ. For the CDR3, the DNA is TGTGCCAGCAGCTTACAGGGGTGGAACACTGAAGCTTTCTTT. The encoded protein is CASSLQGWNTEAFF.

The genes are TRBV5-8 and TRBJ1-3; possibly TRBD1 for D (6 bases). Germline loops: CDR1 SGHTS, CDR2 YDEGEE. The CDR3 totals 16 residues. The germline V and J ends were trimmed by 6 bases and 1 base, with 17 bases remaining between them. Here the CDR3 DNA reads TGTGCCAGCACGTTACAGGGCCCGGCTTCTGGAAACACCATATATTTT. This gives the protein CASTLQGPASGNTIYF.

The V call is TRBV5-1, the J call TRBJ1-4; D unclear. Germline loops: CDR1 SGHRS, CDR2 YFSETQ. This CDR3 has 16 amino acids. Trimming shortened V by 1 base and J by 0 bases, and 10 bases separated the two germline ends. As DNA, the CDR3 is TGCGCCAGCAGCTTGTTGCCAGGTGCAACTAATGAAAAACTGTTTTTT. It specifies CASSLLPGATNEKLFF.

V usage is TRBV6-1 and J usage is TRBJ1-1; 8 nucleotides match TRBD1. The V gene's germline CDR1 is MNHNS and CDR2 SASEGT. CDR3 length: 14 residues. V dropped 4 bases and J dropped 3; count of bases not matched to a gene: 4. The CDR3 sequence: CASSGQGPYTEAFF. In nucleotides, the CDR3 is TGTGCCAGCAGTGGACAGGGGCCCTACACTGAAGCTTTCTTT.

This CDR3 is CASSLRGPENTEAFF. The CDR3 coding sequence is TGTGCCAGCAGTTTAAGGGGGCCGGAGAACACTGAAGCTTTCTTT. The chain couples TRBV27 to TRBJ1-1, with TRBD1 matching 7 bases. The germline V gene encodes CDR1 MNHEY and CDR2 SMNVEV (reference sequence). V was pared by 2 bases and J by 1 base, with 4 bases of the junction left unmatched. This CDR3 comprises 15 residues.

This chain uses TRBV2 with TRBJ2-5, with 9 bases lining up with TRBD2. J gave up 3 bases and V 4 bases, and 9 bases lay outside the gene matches. CDR1 SNHLY and CDR2 FYNNEI come from the germline V gene. There are 16 residues in the CDR3. The CDR3 protein is CASSVGGGAMEETQYF. Here the CDR3 DNA reads TGTGCCAGCAGTGTGGGCGGGGGGGCGATGGAAGAGACCCAGTACTTC.

The table lists this clone with a few counts. The genes are TRBV7-9 and TRBJ2-7; 7 bases map to TRBD1. CDR3 length equals 13 residues. CDR1 is SEHNR and CDR2 is FQNEAQ in the germline V gene (reference sequence). Trimming removed 5 bases from V and 3 bases from J; junction bases left unmatched: 4. As DNA, the CDR3 is TGTGCCAGCAGCCCAGGACAGGTCTACGAGCAGTACTTC. It is translated as CASSPGQVYEQYF.

The chain uses TRBV7-9 and TRBJ2-7; TRBD1 aligns across 7 bases. Trimming removed 3 bases from V and 6 bases from J; junction bases left unmatched: 11. Germline CDR1 SEHNR, CDR2 FQNEAQ (reference sequence). The CDR3 is 15 residues long. The DNA for the CDR3 is TGTGCCAGCAGCTTTCGGGACACAGGGGCGAGCGAGCAGTACTTC. Translation: CASSFRDTGASEQYF.

The rearrangement joins TRBV28 to TRBJ2-1; 7 bases agree with TRBD1. Germline V gene data show CDR1 as MDHEN and CDR2 as SYDVKM. The CDR3 contains 11 residues. The junction had 2 bases not matched to a gene; V was cut back by 5 bases and J by 10 bases. CDR3 sequence reads: CASSIQGEQFF. The CDR3 DNA follows: TGTGCCAGCAGTATACAGGGGGAGCAGTTCTTC.

J is TRBJ2-1 and V is TRBV30; TRBD1 might be the D (5 bases). V was trimmed by 2 bases and J by 7 bases, leaving 15 bases between them. The germline V gene has CDR1 GTSNPN and CDR2 SVGIG (reference sequence). This CDR3 spans 14 amino acids. The CDR3 DNA follows: TGTGCCTGGAGTCTAGGGGCAGGGTTGAATGAGCAGTTCTTC. Protein product: CAWSLGAGLNEQFF.

This chain connects TRBV6-5 to TRBJ1-1; D may be TRBD1 (5 bases). The CDR3 consists of 15 residues. Germline assignment: CDR1 MNHEY and CDR2 SVGAGI. Trimming removed 6 bases from V and 5 bases from J, with 19 bases in between. The CDR3 DNA follows: TGTGCCAGCAGCTCTCATCAGACCCGGGGGACTGAAGCTTTCTTT. Protein sequence: CASSSHQTRGTEAFF.

As DNA, the CDR3 is TGCGCCAGCAGCTTGGATGGGAGGGCGGGCAATCAGCCCCAGCATTTT. It is translated as CASSLDGRAGNQPQHF. The genes are TRBV5-1 and TRBJ1-5; D gene ambiguous. V was shortened by 0 bases and J by 2 bases, with 12 bases between the two germline ends. There are 16 residues in the CDR3. Germline V lookup: CDR1 SGHRS, CDR2 YFSETQ.

Details on this clone: The sample contains more than one DNA sequence encoding this CDR3. V is TRBV4-2 and J is TRBJ1-1; 7 nucleotides align to TRBD1. Trimming cost V 1 base and J 2 bases; bases outside gene matches: 4. The CDR3 totals 15 residues. Germline V gene lookup returns CDR1 LGHNA and CDR2 YNFKEQ. CDR3 region: CASSQVEGANTEAFF. The DNA for the CDR3 is TGTGCCAGCAGCCAAGTCGAGGGGGCCAACACTGAAGCTTTCTTT.

V gene TRBV28 combines with J gene TRBJ1-5; TRBD1 agrees at 11 bases. The CDR3 has 20 residues. From germline, CDR1 is MDHEN and CDR2 SYDVKM. J was trimmed by 3 bases and V by 2 bases; bases with no gene match: 15. The CDR3 nucleotides read TGTGCCAGCAGTTTAACTTTGGGGGGACAGGGGGGAAGAAACAATCAGCCCCAGCATTTT. This translates into CASSLTLGGQGGRNNQPQHF.

The chain uses TRBV27 and TRBJ1-4; TRBD1 agrees at 9 bases. CDR3 length: 14 residues. Trimming cost V 6 bases and J 4 bases; bases outside gene matches: 3. The germline V gene encodes CDR1 MNHEY and CDR2 SMNVEV (reference sequence). DNA of the CDR3: TGTGCCAGCAGGAGGGACAGGGTTAATGAAAAACTGTTTTTT. It yields the protein CASRRDRVNEKLFF.

The genes are TRBV28 and TRBJ1-2, with 9 bases lining up with TRBD1. Per germline, CDR1 MDHEN and CDR2 SYDVKM. Trimming removed 9 bases from V and 4 bases from J; junction bases left unmatched: 12. The CDR3 extends over 15 amino acids. CDR3 residues: CASSPTGGRSYGYTF. DNA for the CDR3: TGTGCCAGTTCACCGACAGGGGGTCGGTCCTATGGCTACACCTTC.

The sample holds one count of this clone. The chain recombines TRBV5-1 with TRBJ2-5; D remains unclear. The CDR3 length is 15 residues. Germline V lookup: CDR1 SGHRS, CDR2 YFSETQ. V was shortened by 3 bases and J by 1 base, with 13 bases between the two germline ends. CDR3 coding DNA: TGCGCCAGCAGCTCCATGGGCAATCCCCAAGAGACCCAGTACTTC. Translating gives CASSSMGNPQETQYF.